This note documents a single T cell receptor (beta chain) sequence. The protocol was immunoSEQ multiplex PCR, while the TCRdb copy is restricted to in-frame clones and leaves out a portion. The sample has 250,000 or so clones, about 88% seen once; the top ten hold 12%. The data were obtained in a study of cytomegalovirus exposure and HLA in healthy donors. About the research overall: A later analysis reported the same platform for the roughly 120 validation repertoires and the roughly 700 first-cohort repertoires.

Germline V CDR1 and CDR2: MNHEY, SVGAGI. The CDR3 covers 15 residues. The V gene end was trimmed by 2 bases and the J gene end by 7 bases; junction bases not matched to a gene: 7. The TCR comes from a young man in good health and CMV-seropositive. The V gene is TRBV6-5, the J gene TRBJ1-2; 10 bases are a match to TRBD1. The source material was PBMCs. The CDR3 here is CASSYGTGVRGGYTF. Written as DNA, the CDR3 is TGTGCCAGCAGTTACGGGACAGGGGTACGGGGTGGCTACACCTTC.